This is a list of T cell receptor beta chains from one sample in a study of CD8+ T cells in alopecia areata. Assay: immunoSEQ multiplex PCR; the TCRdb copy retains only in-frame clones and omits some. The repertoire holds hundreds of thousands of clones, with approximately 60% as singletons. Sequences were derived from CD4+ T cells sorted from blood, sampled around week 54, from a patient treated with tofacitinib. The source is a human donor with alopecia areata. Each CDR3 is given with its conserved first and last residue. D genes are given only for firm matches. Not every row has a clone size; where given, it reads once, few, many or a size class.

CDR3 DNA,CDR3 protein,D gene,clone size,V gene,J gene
TGTGCCAGCAGCGGACAGTTACAAGAGACCCAGTACTTC,CASSGQLQETQYF,NA,once,TRBV14,TRBJ2-5
TGCAGCGTCTCCGGACAGGGTGGCTACAATGAGCAGTTCTTC,CSVSGQGGYNEQFF,TRBD1,NA,TRBV29-1,TRBJ2-1
TGCGCCAGCAGCAATCCTAGGGGGGCCGGCTACGAGCAGTACTTC,CASSNPRGAGYEQYF,NA,once,TRBV5-1,TRBJ2-7
TGTGCCAGCAGTGCCTCAGGGGACGCTGGAAACACCATATATTTT,CASSASGDAGNTIYF,NA,NA,TRBV6-5,TRBJ1-3
TGTGCCAGCAACCCGGGAACGGGACAGGGGGAATTTCTCTTT,CASNPGTGQGEFLF,TRBD1,few,TRBV7-2,TRBJ1-1
TGTGCCAGCAGCCAAGATCTCGTGTCTGAAGCTTTCTTT,CASSQDLVSEAFF,NA,few,TRBV14,TRBJ1-1
TGCAGCGTTGAAGCGGGGGCCACCTACGAGCAGTACTTC,CSVEAGATYEQYF,NA,NA,TRBV29-1,TRBJ2-7
TGTGCCTGGAGTACAGGGGAATACTCACCCCTCCACTTT,CAWSTGEYSPLHF,TRBD1,once,TRBV30,TRBJ1-6
TGTGCCAGCAGCGACCAGGGTCTATATACGCAGTATTTT,CASSDQGLYTQYF,NA,NA,TRBV7-9,TRBJ2-3
TGCGCCAGCAGCCAAGACTGGTCTGCCAGGGTCCACGAGCAGTACTTC,CASSQDWSARVHEQYF,NA,NA,TRBV4-1,TRBJ2-7
TGTGCCAGCAGTTACTCGCGGGGCACAGATACGCAGTATTTT,CASSYSRGTDTQYF,NA,few,TRBV6-6,TRBJ2-3
TGTGCCAGCAGCCACCAGACAGGGATGGATACGCAGTATTTT,CASSHQTGMDTQYF,TRBD1,NA,TRBV11-2,TRBJ2-3
TGCGCCAGCAGCGTTAAAGAGACCCAGTACTTC,CASSVKETQYF,NA,NA,TRBV5-1,TRBJ2-5
TGTGCCAGCAGCCCCCTTGGAGCGGGGGGACACTACGAGCAGTACTTC,CASSPLGAGGHYEQYF,TRBD2,few,TRBV14,TRBJ2-7
TGTGCCAGTAGTGGGGGCAGCAATCAGCCCCAGCATTTT,CASSGGSNQPQHF,NA,few,TRBV19,TRBJ1-5
TGTGCCAGCACCACCGGTAGCGCCAAAGAGACCCAGTACTTC,CASTTGSAKETQYF,NA,NA,TRBV6-5,TRBJ2-5
TGTGCTAGCAGCCGGGGACAGCCTCCCTACGAGCAGTACTTC,CASSRGQPPYEQYF,TRBD1,NA,TRBV7-7,TRBJ2-7
TGTGCCAGCAGCTTTTCGGGGAGGGAATCACCCCTCCACTTT,CASSFSGRESPLHF,NA,few,TRBV7-9,TRBJ1-6
TGTGCCAGCAGCTCCTCCGCCACTGGAAACACCATATATTTT,CASSSSATGNTIYF,NA,NA,TRBV7-2,TRBJ1-3
TGCAGCGTTGATGAGGGGGTCTTC,CSVDEGVF,NA,NA,TRBV29-1,TRBJ2-7
TGTGCCAGCAGCCGAGGGGACAGGGTGACCGGGGAGCTGTTTTTT,CASSRGDRVTGELFF,TRBD1,NA,TRBV5-6,TRBJ2-2
TGCAGCGCCCGGTGGGGGCAAGAGACCCAGTACTTC,CSARWGQETQYF,NA,NA,TRBV29-1,TRBJ2-5
TGCAGCGCCTCGCCAGGGAGTGCAACTAATGAAAAACTGTTTTTT,CSASPGSATNEKLFF,NA,NA,TRBV29-1,TRBJ1-4